Listed below are T cell receptor beta chains from one sample, sequenced in a study of human T cells and chemical hapten exposure. TCRdb ran MiXCR on the RACE reads and lists one entry per CDR3 protein. Seen here are more than 250,000 distinct CDR3 sequences, approximately 8.6% observed once, and the top ten hold under 2.5%. The sample was whole blood, taken in connection with sensitization to the hapten diphenylcyclopropenone (DPC). These receptors came from a woman in her thirties or forties with alopecia areata. Some clones in this sample may be carry-over from other donors' samples. The CDR3 runs from the conserved cysteine through the conserved F or W. Each record gives: J gene, D gene, clone size, V gene, CDR3 protein, CDR3 DNA. The D gene is left open where the match is weak. Clone size is stated in some rows and not others, as once, few, many or a class when expanded.

j_gene: TRBJ2-2
d_gene: NA
abundance: NA
v_gene: TRBV5-6
CDR3aa: CASSSLPGELFF
CDR3nt: TGTGCCAGCAGCTCTTTACCCGGGGAGCTGTTTTTT

j_gene: TRBJ2-1
d_gene: NA
abundance: NA
v_gene: TRBV4-2
CDR3aa: CASTQRQGHPGEQFF
CDR3nt: TGTGCCAGCACCCAAAGGCAGGGCCACCCCGGTGAGCAGTTCTTC

j_gene: TRBJ2-1
d_gene: NA
abundance: NA
v_gene: TRBV6-1
CDR3aa: CAHGRLREQFF
CDR3nt: TGTGCCCATGGGCGGCTCAGGGAGCAGTTCTTC

j_gene: TRBJ1-1
d_gene: NA
abundance: NA
v_gene: TRBV29-1
CDR3aa: CSVEDRGAGEAFF
CDR3nt: TGCAGCGTTGAAGATCGCGGGGCTGGTGAAGCTTTCTTT

j_gene: TRBJ2-1
d_gene: TRBD1
abundance: few
v_gene: TRBV6-5
CDR3aa: CASSWDRFNEQFF
CDR3nt: TGTGCCAGCAGTTGGGACAGATTCAATGAGCAGTTCTTC

j_gene: TRBJ2-5
d_gene: NA
abundance: few
v_gene: TRBV28
CDR3aa: CASSFPGHIEETQYF
CDR3nt: TGTGCCAGCAGTTTTCCGGGACACATCGAAGAGACCCAGTACTTC

j_gene: TRBJ2-7
d_gene: NA
abundance: few
v_gene: TRBV6-6
CDR3aa: CASSYEGKQYF
CDR3nt: TGTGCCAGCAGTTATGAGGGAAAGCAGTACTTC

j_gene: TRBJ2-1
d_gene: TRBD2
abundance: many
v_gene: TRBV7-8
CDR3aa: CASSLNHQASGYNEQFF
CDR3nt: TGTGCCAGCAGCTTAAACCATCAGGCTAGCGGGTACAATGAGCAGTTCTTC

j_gene: TRBJ2-7
d_gene: TRBD1
abundance: NA
v_gene: TRBV27
CDR3aa: CASRGTGGVSYEQYF
CDR3nt: TGTGCCAGCAGGGGGACAGGGGGCGTTTCCTACGAGCAGTACTTC

j_gene: TRBJ2-7
d_gene: NA
abundance: many
v_gene: TRBV11-2
CDR3aa: CASSLVLAGEQYF
CDR3nt: TGTGCCAGCAGCTTAGTGCTGGCCGGGGAGCAGTACTTC

j_gene: TRBJ2-4
d_gene: NA
abundance: few
v_gene: TRBV28
CDR3aa: CASTQNGEAKNIQYF
CDR3nt: TGTGCCAGCACCCAAAACGGGGAGGCCAAAAACATTCAGTACTTC

j_gene: TRBJ1-6
d_gene: NA
abundance: few
v_gene: TRBV10-3
CDR3aa: CAISESLGIKNSPLHF
CDR3nt: TGTGCCATCAGTGAGTCACTAGGGATCAAAAATTCACCCCTCCACTTT

j_gene: TRBJ1-1
d_gene: TRBD1
abundance: many
v_gene: TRBV6-2/TRBV6-3
CDR3aa: CASESPGQGLKAFF
CDR3nt: TGTGCCAGCGAGAGCCCGGGACAGGGTTTAAAAGCTTTCTTT

j_gene: TRBJ1-5
d_gene: TRBD1
abundance: NA
v_gene: TRBV30
CDR3aa: CAWSAGTGGHSNQPQHF
CDR3nt: TGTGCCTGGAGTGCCGGGACAGGGGGACATAGCAATCAGCCCCAGCATTTT

j_gene: TRBJ1-5
d_gene: NA
abundance: few
v_gene: TRBV6-6
CDR3aa: CASSYESYYQPQHF
CDR3nt: TGTGCCAGCAGTTACGAGTCTTACTATCAGCCCCAGCATTTT

j_gene: TRBJ2-1
d_gene: NA
abundance: few
v_gene: TRBV9
CDR3aa: CASSPLSGSYNEQFF
CDR3nt: TGTGCCAGCAGCCCGTTGTCCGGGAGCTACAATGAGCAGTTCTTC

j_gene: TRBJ2-4
d_gene: TRBD2
abundance: NA
v_gene: TRBV9
CDR3aa: CASSVDSGRDIQYF
CDR3nt: TGTGCCAGCAGCGTAGACAGCGGGAGGGACATTCAGTACTTC

j_gene: TRBJ2-5
d_gene: NA
abundance: NA
v_gene: TRBV5-1
CDR3aa: CASSPGTKGETQYF
CDR3nt: TGCGCCAGCAGCCCGGGGACCAAGGGAGAGACCCAGTACTTC

j_gene: TRBJ2-6
d_gene: TRBD1
abundance: few
v_gene: TRBV7-8
CDR3aa: CASRPTGAFRRRNTGANVLTF
CDR3nt: TGTGCCAGCAGACCCACAGGGGCGTTCCGTCGAAGGAATACTGGGGCCAACGTCCTGACTTTC

j_gene: TRBJ2-3
d_gene: TRBD2
abundance: many
v_gene: TRBV10-3
CDR3aa: CAISDEVAGGDTQYF
CDR3nt: TGTGCCATCAGTGATGAGGTAGCGGGAGGAGATACGCAGTATTTT

j_gene: TRBJ2-7
d_gene: NA
abundance: NA
v_gene: TRBV20-1
CDR3aa: CSARMSGRFYEQYF
CDR3nt: TGCAGTGCTAGAATGTCGGGGCGGTTCTACGAGCAGTACTTC

j_gene: TRBJ1-5
d_gene: TRBD1
abundance: few
v_gene: TRBV28
CDR3aa: CASSKTGIYRGSNQPQHF
CDR3nt: TGTGCCAGCAGTAAGACAGGGATATATCGAGGGAGCAATCAGCCCCAGCATTTT